These 26 T cell receptor beta chains came from one sample sequenced in a study of cytomegalovirus exposure and HLA in healthy donors. PCR primers comprised 60 Vbeta and 13 Jbeta primers. This table comes from immunoSEQ multiplex PCR, and its TCRdb copy is limited to in-frame clones, with some not included. The data show about 200,000 clones, more than 65% seen once. The sample taken for sequencing was PBMCs. The receptors stem from a man between 50 and 59 years old in good health and CMV-seronegative.

This chain joins TRBV27 and TRBJ2-5; 8 nucleotides line up with TRBD1. This CDR3 region has 14 residues. Germline V gene lookup returns CDR1 MNHEY and CDR2 SMNVEV (reference sequence). The J segment lost 5 bases and the V segment lost 2 bases, leaving 4 bases of the junction unmatched. This chain's CDR3 is CASSLGTGGETQYF. DNA of the CDR3: TGTGCCAGCAGTTTAGGGACAGGTGGGGAGACCCAGTACTTC.

The chain is built from TRBV5-1 and TRBJ2-2; 7 bases line up with TRBD1. Germline assignment: CDR1 SGHRS and CDR2 YFSETQ. The junction had 6 bases not matched to a gene; V was cut back by 2 bases and J by 5 bases. This CDR3 has 15 residues. As DNA, the CDR3 is TGCGCCAGCAGCTTCGTAGGGGGCGGAACCGGGGAGCTGTTTTTT. It is translated as CASSFVGGGTGELFF.

This chain uses TRBV5-1 with TRBJ2-5; D may be TRBD2 (6 bases). CDR3 length: 14 amino acids. Germline CDR1 SGHRS, CDR2 YFSETQ. Trimming took off 0 bases at V and 5 bases at J, with 11 bases between the two ends. DNA of the CDR3: TGCGCCAGCAGCTTGGCGGGGGACGGGGAGACCCAGTACTTC. This encodes CASSLAGDGETQYF.

The chain recombines TRBV28 with TRBJ2-3, with TRBD1 as a possible D gene (6 bases). CDR3 length equals 14 residues. Trimming removed 5 bases from V and 8 bases from J, with 17 bases in between. The germline CDR1 and CDR2 sequences are MDHEN and SYDVKM. For the CDR3, the DNA is TGTGCCAGCAGTGTCCGGGACATCGGAACTACGCAGTATTTT. Translation: CASSVRDIGTTQYF.

The chain recombines TRBV11-2 with TRBJ2-3; 9 nucleotides match TRBD2. V lost 1 base to trimming and J lost 1 base; unmatched junction nucleotides: 0. Germline V lookup: CDR1 SGHAT, CDR2 FQNNGV. The CDR3 runs 15 residues. CDR3 residues: CASSLVAGGTDTQYF. In DNA form, the CDR3 reads TGTGCCAGCAGCTTAGTAGCGGGGGGCACAGATACGCAGTATTTT.

The chain uses TRBV27 and TRBJ1-5, with no clear D. CDR3 length equals 14 residues. Germline CDR1 and CDR2: MNHEY and SMNVEV (reference sequence). V was trimmed by 3 bases and J by 2 bases, leaving 8 bases between them. CDR3 sequence reads: CASSFSPGNQPQHF. The DNA of the CDR3 is TGTGCCAGCAGTTTTAGTCCTGGCAATCAGCCCCAGCATTTT.

The chain joins TRBV25-1 to TRBJ2-5, with 9 bases aligning to TRBD1. The last part of the DNA fits TRBJ2-7 better; the J call may be wrong. Germline assignment: CDR1 MGHDK and CDR2 SYGVNS. This CDR3 has 17 amino acids. For the CDR3, the DNA is TGTGCCAGCAGTAACCAGGCGGACAGGGGAAGTTGGTACGAGCAGTACTTC. Translated, it gives CASSNQADRGSWYEQYF.

The chain combines TRBV10-2 with TRBJ1-4; D remains unclear. Germline loops: CDR1 WSHSY, CDR2 SAAADI. The CDR3 consists of 14 residues. V was trimmed by 6 bases and J by 8 bases, leaving 16 bases between them. DNA of the CDR3: TGCGCCAGCAGAGGCCCTAATTGGGAGGAAAAACTGTTTTTT. Its translation is CASRGPNWEEKLFF.

This chain links TRBV27 with TRBJ2-1; 13 bases are shared with TRBD2. Trimming at V came to 10 bases and at J to 6 bases, leaving 6 bases not matched to a gene. The germline V gene encodes CDR1 MNHEY and CDR2 SMNVEV (reference sequence). CDR3 length: 14 amino acids. In nucleotides, the CDR3 is TGTGCCACCAGGACTAGCGGGAGTCTCAATGAGCAGTTCTTC. It translates to CATRTSGSLNEQFF.

This chain connects TRBV5-1 to TRBJ2-1; 9 bases fit TRBD2. This CDR3 has 15 residues. With 0 bases clipped from V and 10 bases from J, the junction kept 8 bases outside the gene matches. Germline CDR1 reads SGHRS; CDR2 reads YFSETQ. The CDR3 sequence is CASSLVVAGVGEQFF. CDR3 nucleotide sequence: TGCGCCAGCAGCTTGGTGGTAGCGGGAGTAGGAGAGCAGTTCTTC.

The V and J genes are TRBV19 and TRBJ2-3; D is perhaps TRBD1 (7 bases). The CDR3 loop spans 13 amino acids. CDR1 and CDR2 (germline): LNHDA, SQIVND (reference sequence). The V end was cut by 8 bases, the J end by 5 bases, with 14 bases between. The CDR3 region is CASSSGDRDTQYF. CDR3 DNA sequence: TGTGCCAGTTCGTCGGGGGACAGAGATACGCAGTATTTT.

The chain recombines TRBV5-6 with TRBJ1-5, with TRBD1 matching over 8 bases. The CDR3 contains 16 residues. J was trimmed by 6 bases and V by 4 bases; bases with no gene match: 12. The germline V gene encodes CDR1 SGHDT and CDR2 YYEEEE. The CDR3 spells CASSTRRAGGGQPQHF. As DNA, the CDR3 is TGTGCCAGCAGCACGAGACGCGCAGGGGGCGGTCAGCCCCAGCATTTT. Full variable domain (missing parts from reference TRBV5-6 and TRBJ1-5): DAGVTQSPTHLIKTRGQQVTLRCSPKSGHDTVSWYQQALGQGPQFIFQYYEEEERQRGNFPDRFSGHQFPNYSSELNVNALLLGDSALYLCASSTRRAGGGQPQHFGDGTRLSIL.

This clone has more than one count but fewer than ten. Here the CDR3 reads CATQSGQGVSDTQYF. The CDR3 coding sequence is TGTGCCACCCAATCGGGACAGGGGGTTTCAGATACGCAGTATTTT. The chain uses TRBV6-5 and TRBJ2-3; 11 bases match TRBD1. The J segment lost 4 bases and the V segment lost 10 bases, leaving 10 bases of the junction unmatched. The CDR3 has 15 amino acids. The germline gives CDR1 MNHEY, CDR2 SVGAGI.

V and J are TRBV5-4 and TRBJ2-5; 11 positions agree with TRBD2. The CDR3 is 16 residues long. V was clipped by 0 bases and J by 2 bases; unmatched bases: 3. Germline CDR1 SGHNT, CDR2 YYREEE (reference sequence). CDR3 sequence: CASSLAVAGGQETQYF. The CDR3 region has the DNA TGTGCCAGCAGCTTGGCGGTAGCGGGAGGGCAAGAGACCCAGTACTTC.

CDR3 residues: CASSSRDTYTDSNQPQHF. DNA of the CDR3: TGTGCCAGCAGCTCTCGGGACACCTACACCGATAGCAATCAGCCCCAGCATTTT. The chain carries TRBV5-6 and TRBJ1-5, with D possibly matching TRBD1 (6 bases). Germline loops: CDR1 SGHDT, CDR2 YYEEEE. Trimming cost V 3 bases and J 0 bases, with 19 bases left between them. This CDR3 spans 18 amino acids.

This chain connects TRBV2 to TRBJ2-2; the D gene is possibly TRBD2 (6 bases). The CDR3 runs to 13 residues. V gave up 8 bases and J gave up 6 bases, with 13 bases separating them. Per the germline V gene, CDR1 is SNHLY and CDR2 is FYNNEI. CDR3: CASFRGLAGELFF. The CDR3 bases are TGTGCCAGCTTTCGGGGACTCGCCGGGGAGCTGTTTTTT.

This sequence joins TRBV4-2 and TRBJ1-5; weak D call: TRBD1 (6 bases). This CDR3 spans 15 amino acids. The V gene's germline CDR1 is LGHNA and CDR2 YNFKEQ. V was cut by 5 bases and J by 1 base, with 12 bases left in between. The CDR3 loop reads CASSAGGTSNQPQHF. The CDR3 DNA sequence: TGTGCCAGCAGCGCGGGTGGGACAAGCAATCAGCCCCAGCATTTT.

The gene calls are TRBV28 and TRBJ2-7, with 10 nucleotides matching TRBD1. Looked up from germline, CDR1 is MDHEN and CDR2 is SYDVKM. The length of the CDR3 is 15 residues. V was clipped by 5 bases and J by 2 bases; unmatched bases: 6. CDR3 sequence (DNA): TGTGCCAGCAGTCCGGACAGGGGGATTGCCTACGAGCAGTACTTC. Protein sequence: CASSPDRGIAYEQYF.

The rearrangement links TRBV6-5 to TRBJ1-6, with D hard to call. CDR3 length equals 12 residues. Between the trimmed V and J ends, which lost 6 bases and 5 bases, there was a span of 5 bases. Germline V CDR1 and CDR2: MNHEY, SVGAGI. CDR3 DNA sequence: TGTGCCAGCAGCCTAGATAATTCACCCCTCCACTTT. Encoded protein: CASSLDNSPLHF.

The J gene is TRBJ1-1, the V gene TRBV19, with unresolved D. CDR3 length equals 14 residues. Germline V gene data show CDR1 as LNHDA and CDR2 as SQIVND (reference sequence). The V end lost 6 bases, the J end lost 5 bases, and 16 bases lay between the germline ends. The CDR3 nucleotides read TGTGCCAGTAGGCCCCGACCGGGAGAGACTGAAGCTTTCTTT. Residues: CASRPRPGETEAFF. The whole variable domain, remainder taken from reference TRBV19 and TRBJ1-1, is DGGITQSPKYLFRKEGQNVTLSCEQNLNHDAMYWYRQDPGQGLRLIYYSQIVNDFQKGDIAEGYSVSREKKESFPLTVTSAQKNPTAFYLCASRPRPGETEAFFGQGTRLTVV.

V and J are TRBV11-2 and TRBJ2-5; weak D call: TRBD2 (7 bases). The V gene's germline CDR1 is SGHAT and CDR2 FQNNGV. The CDR3 is 15 amino acids. Trimming left V 7 bases short and J 5 bases short, with 20 bases between. This CDR3 is CASTRFWGGGETQYF. In DNA form, the CDR3 reads TGTGCCAGCACCCGTTTCTGGGGGGGCGGCGAGACCCAGTACTTC.

This clone has just one count. The sample has other DNA sequences that encode this CDR3 too. The rearrangement links TRBV5-6 to TRBJ1-5; TRBD1 matches 11 bases. This CDR3 spans 14 amino acids. Germline V CDR1 and CDR2: SGHDT, YYEEEE. With 4 bases clipped from V and 7 bases from J, the junction kept 4 bases outside the gene matches. Written as DNA, the CDR3 is TGTGCCAGCAGCGGGGACAGGGGGAACCAGCCCCAGCATTTT. The encoded protein is CASSGDRGNQPQHF.

The V and J genes are TRBV27 and TRBJ1-6, with a weak D call TRBD1 (5 bases). This CDR3 has 16 amino acids. CDR1 MNHEY and CDR2 SMNVEV come from the germline V gene (reference sequence). V was cut by 7 bases and J by 8 bases, with 21 bases left in between. The CDR3 loop is CASTQGAGLGYSPLHF. The CDR3 DNA reads TGTGCCAGCACCCAAGGTGCAGGGCTTGGGTATTCACCCCTCCACTTT.

The sample holds a few counts of this clone. The rearrangement uses TRBV4-2 and TRBJ2-5; weak D call: TRBD2 (5 bases). This CDR3 contains 14 residues. Germline V CDR1 and CDR2: LGHNA, YNFKEQ. Trimming pared 5 bases from V and 11 bases from J, leaving 21 bases between. Here the CDR3 reads CASSYGGRDEEQYF. CDR3 DNA sequence: TGTGCCAGCAGCTATGGCGGGCGTGACGAAGAGCAGTACTTC.

The chain uses TRBV9 and TRBJ2-7; 10 nucleotides agree with TRBD1. The CDR3 has 14 amino acids. V was pared by 4 bases and J by 2 bases, with 3 bases of the junction left unmatched. Looked up from germline, CDR1 is SGDLS and CDR2 is YYNGEE. The CDR3 loop is CASSLGQGAYEQYF. The DNA of the CDR3 is TGTGCCAGCAGCTTAGGACAGGGGGCCTACGAGCAGTACTTC.

This clone has only one observation. J is TRBJ1-2 and V is TRBV28; 7 nucleotides line up with TRBD1. Germline V lookup: CDR1 MDHEN, CDR2 SYDVKM. J was trimmed by 8 bases and V by 6 bases; bases with no gene match: 12. This CDR3 is 14 amino acids long. CDR3 nucleotides: TGTGCCAGCAGCTCCTTCCTCGGGACAGTGGGCTACACCTTC. Translating gives CASSSFLGTVGYTF.